This TCR beta chain was retrieved from a study of shared clonotypes between healthy human individuals. The study, taken as a whole, reports: In general, naive subsets displayed greater estimated richness than memory subsets did.

About this clone: The antigen remains undetermined.

The data were produced by immunoSEQ multiplex PCR, yet TCRdb's version contains in-frame clones alone and is incomplete. The sample records about 2.3 million clones, roughly 90% being singletons. CDR3 size: 14 residues. From germline, CDR1 is MDHEN and CDR2 SYDVKM. Trimming shortened V by 7 bases and J by 6 bases, and 16 bases separated the two germline ends. The material sequenced was naive CD4+ T cells from PBMCs. Stated subset: CD45RA+ positively selected. The TCR sequence derives from a man younger than 35 in good health. Some clones in this sample may be carry-over from other donors' samples. J is TRBJ1-5 and V is TRBV28; no definite D call. CDR3 bases: TGTGCCAGCAAATCTGGAGGGCTTAGTCAGCCCCAGCATTTT. This encodes CASKSGGLSQPQHF. The full variable domain, rest sourced from reference TRBV28 and TRBJ1-5, is DVKVTQSSRYLVKRTGEKVFLECVQDMDHENMFWYRQDPGLGLRLIYFSYDVKMKEKGDIPEGYSVSREKKERFSLILESASTNQTSMYLCASKSGGLSQPQHFGDGTRLSIL.